These 10 T cell receptor beta chains were all obtained from the same sample, sequenced in a study of T cell responses to AZD1222 COVID-19 vaccine (dated by TCRdb to the early 2020s). The method behind the library was the immunoSEQ multiplex PCR assay. TCRdb carries this immuneACCESS record with in-frame sequences only. Its versions omit some clonotypes, under half of them owing to an unresolved V gene in the studies checked, with the rest unexplained. Across this sample there are fewer than 200,000 clones, with 85% to 90% seen only once. About 6% of the sample comes from the top ten. The sample's time point label is to be understood as: baseline before first vaccination. Here the sequenced sample was peripheral blood, taken on day 0 of AZD1222 vaccination. The receptor set was obtained from an adult in good health.

The chain recombines TRBV5-1 with TRBJ1-3; D not resolved. The CDR3 runs 13 residues. V was pared by 4 bases and J by 4 bases, with 9 bases between. Germline CDR1 reads SGHRS; CDR2 reads YFSETQ. The DNA of the CDR3 is TGCGCCAGCAGCGAGAGCCCAGGAAACACCATATATTTT. Protein sequence: CASSESPGNTIYF.

The J gene is TRBJ1-4, the V gene TRBV6-5, with 8 bases that match TRBD1. Germline lookup yields CDR1 MNHEY and CDR2 SVGAGI. The CDR3 contains 14 residues. The V gene end was trimmed by 10 bases and the J gene end by 4 bases; junction bases not matched to a gene: 8. CDR3 loop: CATFGQGVNEKLFF. The CDR3 DNA follows: TGTGCCACCTTCGGACAGGGAGTTAATGAAAAACTGTTTTTT.

The rearrangement joins TRBV11-2 to TRBJ2-7; possibly TRBD2 for D (6 bases). CDR3 length equals 15 residues. Germline V gene sequence: CDR1 SGHAT, CDR2 FQNNGV. With 5 bases removed from V and 2 bases from J, the gap between germline ends came to 16 bases. CDR3 in DNA: TGTGCCAGCAGCCCATCGGGTCGGGAGACCTACGAGCAGTACTTC. Translation: CASSPSGRETYEQYF.

The CDR3 here is CASQPGQGNQPQHF. CDR3 DNA sequence: TGTGCCAGCCAGCCGGGACAGGGGAACCAGCCCCAGCATTTT. V is TRBV2 and J is TRBJ1-5; 10 bases are a match to TRBD1. From germline, CDR1 is SNHLY and CDR2 FYNNEI. This CDR3 region has 14 residues. J was trimmed by 7 bases and V by 8 bases; bases with no gene match: 8.

The V call is TRBV7-2, the J call TRBJ2-2; D is unresolved. The V end was cut by 3 bases, the J end by 3 bases, with 11 bases between. The CDR3 is made up of 15 amino acids. The germline V gene encodes CDR1 SGHTA and CDR2 FQGNSA. The CDR3 DNA sequence: TGTGCCAGCAGCTTTCAGGCGGCGGACACCGGGGAGCTGTTTTTT. Translating it yields CASSFQAADTGELFF.

This sequence joins TRBV19 and TRBJ1-5; possible D gene TRBD1, 5 bases. The germline CDR1 and CDR2 sequences are LNHDA and SQIVND (reference sequence). CDR3 length: 14 amino acids. V gave up 5 bases and J gave up 6 bases, with 14 bases separating them. As DNA, the CDR3 is TGTGCCAGTAGTGACACGGGACGAGCTCAGCCCCAGCATTTT. This translates into CASSDTGRAQPQHF. The whole variable domain, filled in from reference TRBV19 and TRBJ1-5, reads DGGITQSPKYLFRKEGQNVTLSCEQNLNHDAMYWYRQDPGQGLRLIYYSQIVNDFQKGDIAEGYSVSREKKESFPLTVTSAQKNPTAFYLCASSDTGRAQPQHFGDGTRLSIL.

This rearrangement joins TRBV28 to TRBJ1-6, with D unclear. Germline values: CDR1 MDHEN, CDR2 SYDVKM. CDR3 length equals 16 residues. The V end lost 1 base, the J end lost 4 bases, and 11 bases lay between the germline ends. The CDR3 loop is CASSLSRPDYNSPLHF. For the CDR3, the DNA is TGTGCCAGCAGTTTATCACGGCCGGATTATAATTCACCCCTCCACTTT. The full variable domain, its missing parts supplied by reference TRBV28 and TRBJ1-6, is DVKVTQSSRYLVKRTGEKVFLECVQDMDHENMFWYRQDPGLGLRLIYFSYDVKMKEKGDIPEGYSVSREKKERFSLILESASTNQTSMYLCASSLSRPDYNSPLHFGNGTRLTVT.

The chain links TRBV7-8 to TRBJ2-5; D could derive from TRBD1 or TRBD2 (5 bases each). Germline V lookup: CDR1 SGHVS, CDR2 FQNEAQ. The CDR3 extends over 13 amino acids. With 5 bases removed from V and 2 bases from J, the gap between germline ends came to 9 bases. CDR3 sequence: CASSRDQQETQYF. In nucleotides, the CDR3 is TGTGCCAGCAGCCGGGACCAACAAGAGACCCAGTACTTC.

The CDR3 bases are TGTGCCAGCAGCTTAGGGGAAGGGTTCCGGGGATCACCCCTCCACTTT. It is translated as CASSLGEGFRGSPLHF. The chain recombines TRBV7-9 with TRBJ1-6, with D unclear. This CDR3 is built from 16 residues. CDR1 is SEHNR and CDR2 is FQNEAQ in the germline V gene (reference sequence). V was shortened by 1 base and J by 10 bases, with 17 bases between the two germline ends.

This chain uses TRBV28 with TRBJ1-4, with D unclear. Between the trimmed V and J ends, which lost 7 bases and 4 bases, there was a span of 16 bases. Germline-derived CDR1 and CDR2 are MDHEN and SYDVKM. This CDR3 has 15 residues. The CDR3 DNA reads as TGTGCCAGCAAAATACAGCAAAACCGTAATGAAAAACTGTTTTTT. The encoded protein is CASKIQQNRNEKLFF.